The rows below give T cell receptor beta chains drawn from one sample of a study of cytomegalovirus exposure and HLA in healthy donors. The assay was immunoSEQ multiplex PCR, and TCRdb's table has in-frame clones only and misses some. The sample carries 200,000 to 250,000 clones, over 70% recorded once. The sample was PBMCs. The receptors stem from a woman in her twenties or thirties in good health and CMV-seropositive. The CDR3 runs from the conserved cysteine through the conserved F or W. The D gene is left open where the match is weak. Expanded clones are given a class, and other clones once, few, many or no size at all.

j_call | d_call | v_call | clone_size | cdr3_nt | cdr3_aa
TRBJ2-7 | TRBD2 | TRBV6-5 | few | TGTGCCAGCACAGCGGTTGGGAGGGAATCCTACGAGCAGTACTTC | CASTAVGRESYEQYF
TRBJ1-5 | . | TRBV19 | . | TGTGCCAGCCGAGACATCCTTGGGCGTGCCAATCAGCCCCAGCATTTT | CASRDILGRANQPQHF
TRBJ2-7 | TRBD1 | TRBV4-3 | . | TGCGCCAGCGGTCGAAAGACAGGGGACTCCTACGAGCAGTACTTC | CASGRKTGDSYEQYF
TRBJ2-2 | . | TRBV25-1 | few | TGTGCCAGCAGTGAATATCCCCCTAAGGGGAGGACCGGGGAGCTGTTTTTT | CASSEYPPKGRTGELFF
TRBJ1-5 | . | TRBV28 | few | TGTGCCAGCAGTTATAGCAATCAGCCCCAGCATTTT | CASSYSNQPQHF
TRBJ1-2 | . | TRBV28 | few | TGTGCCAGCAGCCTACAGGCGGATGGCTACACCTTC | CASSLQADGYTF
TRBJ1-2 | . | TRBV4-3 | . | TGCGCCAGCAGCCAAGCAGTGGCAGCCTATGGCTACACCTTC | CASSQAVAAYGYTF
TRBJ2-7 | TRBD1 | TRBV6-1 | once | TGTGCCAGCTCGAAGGGGACAGGTAACTACGAGCAGTACTTC | CASSKGTGNYEQYF
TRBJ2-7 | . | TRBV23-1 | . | TGCGCCAGCAGTCAAACGGGCAGAGCTGAGCAGTACTTC | CASSQTGRAEQYF
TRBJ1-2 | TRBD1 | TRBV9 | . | TGTGCCAGCAGCGTTCTCCAGGGGGCTCGATATGGCTACACCTTC | CASSVLQGARYGYTF
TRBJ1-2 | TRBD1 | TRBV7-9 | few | TGTGCCAGCAGTCCACTGACAGGGTTATATGGCTACACCTTC | CASSPLTGLYGYTF
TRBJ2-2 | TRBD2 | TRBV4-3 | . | TGCGCCAGCAGCCGCGGGGGTTTGCTCTGGGGAGCCGGGGAGCTGTTTTTT | CASSRGGLLWGAGELFF
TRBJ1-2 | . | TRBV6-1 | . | TGTGCCAGCAGTACGGCCTCGAGCTATGGCTACACCTTC | CASSTASSYGYTF
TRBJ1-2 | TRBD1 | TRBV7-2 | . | TGTGCCAGCAGCGAGGAGGGGGCCTCTAACTATGGCTACACCTTC | CASSEEGASNYGYTF
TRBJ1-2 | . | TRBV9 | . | TGTGCCAGCAGCAAGAGGCGAGCGGGCGATGGCTACACCTTC | CASSKRRAGDGYTF
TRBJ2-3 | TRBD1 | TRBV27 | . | TGTGCCAGTCGCGAACAGGGGGCATGGGATACGCAGTATTTT | CASREQGAWDTQYF
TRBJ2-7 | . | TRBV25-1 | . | TGTGCCAGCACGGATCCTGTTAACGAGCAGTACTTC | CASTDPVNEQYF
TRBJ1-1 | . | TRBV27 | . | TGTGCCAGCAGTTTATATGAGGGGATTGGAACTGAAGCTTTCTTT | CASSLYEGIGTEAFF
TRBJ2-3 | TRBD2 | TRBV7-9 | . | TGTGCCAGCAGCTCGACTAGCGGGCGCCTCACAGATACGCAGTATTTT | CASSSTSGRLTDTQYF
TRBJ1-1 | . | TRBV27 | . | TGTGCCAGCAGTTTATCTGCGGGACTGTACTTGATGAACACTGAAGCTTTCTTT | CASSLSAGLYLMNTEAFF
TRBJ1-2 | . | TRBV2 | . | TGTGCCAGCAGCCTAAGGGTCCTTAACTATGGCTACACCTTC | CASSLRVLNYGYTF
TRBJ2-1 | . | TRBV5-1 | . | TGCGCCAGCAGCTTGGAGAGCTCCTACAATGAGCAGTTCTTC | CASSLESSYNEQFF
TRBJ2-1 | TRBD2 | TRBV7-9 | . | TGTGCCAGCAGCTTAGTGGGGAGGGGCGCGGATGAGCAGTTCTTC | CASSLVGRGADEQFF
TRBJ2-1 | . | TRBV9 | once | TGTGCCAGCAGCCCTGGTGAGCAGTTCTTC | CASSPGEQFF
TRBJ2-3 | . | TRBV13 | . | TGTGCCAGCAGCGAACTCGGTGGAGATACGCAGTATTTT | CASSELGGDTQYF
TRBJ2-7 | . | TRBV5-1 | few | TGCGCCACCCGCGACAGGAACGAGCAGTACTTC | CATRDRNEQYF
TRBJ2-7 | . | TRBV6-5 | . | TGTGCCAGCAGTTACTCGAGGCCTAGCGCCCACGAGCAGTACTTC | CASSYSRPSAHEQYF
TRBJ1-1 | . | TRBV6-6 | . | TGTGCCAGCAGTTACTCTCCAAGCGGGGTGGACACTGAAGCTTTCTTT | CASSYSPSGVDTEAFF
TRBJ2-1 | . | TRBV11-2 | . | TGTGCCAGCAGCTTAGACCGATTCTCTTCCAATGAGCAGTTCTTC | CASSLDRFSSNEQFF
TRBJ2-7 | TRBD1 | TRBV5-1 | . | TGCGCCAGCAGCTTGACCGGGACAGGGCTCTACGAGCAGTACTTC | CASSLTGTGLYEQYF
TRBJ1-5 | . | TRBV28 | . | TGTGCCAGCAGTTTTTCCTTCAATCAGCCCCAGCATTTT | CASSFSFNQPQHF
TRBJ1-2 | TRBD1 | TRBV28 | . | TGTGCCAGCAGTTTATACGTACAGGGGGAGGAGAATGGCTACACCTTC | CASSLYVQGEENGYTF
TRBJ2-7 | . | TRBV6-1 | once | TGTGCCAGCAGTGAAGGCCAGGGGTTGTACGAGCAGTACTTC | CASSEGQGLYEQYF
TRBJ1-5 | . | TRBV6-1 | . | TGTGCCAGCAGTAGGGACCAGGCAGCGCCCCAGCATTTT | CASSRDQAAPQHF
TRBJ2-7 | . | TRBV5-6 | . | TGTGCCAGCAGCTCCTCAAAATACCGATACGAGCAGTACTTC | CASSSSKYRYEQYF
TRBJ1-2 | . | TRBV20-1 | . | TGCAGTGCTAGGCATAGACATGGCTACACCTTC | CSARHRHGYTF
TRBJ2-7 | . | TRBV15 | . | TGTGCCACCAGCAGAGATCTGGCAGTTTACTCCTACGAGCAGTACTTC | CATSRDLAVYSYEQYF
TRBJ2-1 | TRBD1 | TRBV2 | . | TGTGCCAGCAGTGAATCCCACAGGGGTGAGCAGTTCTTC | CASSESHRGEQFF
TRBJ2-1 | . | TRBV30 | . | TGTGCCTGGAGTGACCCCGGACAGAGCTCCTACAATGAGCAGTTCTTC | CAWSDPGQSSYNEQFF
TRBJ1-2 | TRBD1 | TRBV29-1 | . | TGCAGCGTTGATACAGGGGCCTTC | CSVDTGAF
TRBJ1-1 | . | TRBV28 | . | TGTGCCAGCATAAACGGTCTTTGGACTGAAGCTTTCTTT | CASINGLWTEAFF